The 30 T cell receptor beta chains in this list originate from one sample, sequenced in a study of T cell responses to AZD1222 COVID-19 vaccine. The assay was immunoSEQ multiplex PCR, and TCRdb's table has in-frame clones only and misses some. Of approximately 120,000 clones in the sample, about 88% are singletons; the top ten hold roughly 15%. The sequencing here drew on peripheral blood, taken on day 0 of AZD1222 vaccination. The receptors here all came from an adult in good health.

The count of this clone is one. This chain connects TRBV6-5 to TRBJ1-2, with D unclear. The CDR3 runs to 13 residues. With 2 bases removed from V and 8 bases from J, the gap between germline ends came to 12 bases. The germline CDR1 and CDR2 sequences are MNHEY and SVGAGI. The CDR3 sequence is CASSYGPSLGYTF. The DNA of the CDR3 is TGTGCCAGCAGTTACGGCCCGTCCCTCGGCTACACCTTC.

V usage is TRBV6-2 or TRBV6-3 and J usage is TRBJ2-5, with D possibly matching TRBD2 (6 bases). There are 12 residues in the CDR3. Germline V gives CDR1 MNHEY, CDR2 SVGEGT. V dropped 0 bases and J dropped 14 bases, with 13 bases sitting between them. CDR3 loop: CASSYSGTLPYF. The CDR3 DNA reads as TGTGCCAGCAGTTACTCCGGGACTCTCCCATACTTC.

The rearrangement uses TRBV6-5 and TRBJ1-5; D gene unclear. Trimming stripped 3 bases from V and 3 bases from J, with 6 bases between. The germline gives CDR1 MNHEY, CDR2 SVGAGI. The CDR3 has 13 residues. CDR3 protein: CASSYSSNQPQHF. The CDR3 nucleotides read TGTGCCAGCAGTTATTCGTCCAATCAGCCCCAGCATTTT.

This rearrangement joins TRBV6-5 to TRBJ2-7, with 7 bases identical to TRBD2. Germline CDR1 reads MNHEY; CDR2 reads SVGAGI. The junction had 4 bases not matched to a gene; V was cut back by 5 bases and J by 0 bases. This CDR3 is built from 14 residues. The CDR3 DNA reads TGTGCCAGCAGTCCACTAGCGAGCTCCTACGAGCAGTACGTC. Protein product: CASSPLASSYEQYV.

This clone occurred a few times. The chain recombines TRBV27 with TRBJ1-2; TRBD1 might be the D (6 bases). This CDR3 spans 15 amino acids. Germline CDR1 reads MNHEY; CDR2 reads SMNVEV (reference sequence). The germline V and J ends were trimmed by 1 base and 2 bases, with 11 bases remaining between them. CDR3 coding DNA: TGTGCCAGCAGTTTATTAGGGGGACCAAACTATGGCTACACCTTC. Translating it yields CASSLLGGPNYGYTF.

This clone has at least ten counts. This rearrangement joins TRBV7-9 to TRBJ2-3; the D gene is possibly TRBD1 (5 bases). The length of the CDR3 is 14 residues. From germline, CDR1 is SEHNR and CDR2 FQNEAQ (reference sequence). V dropped 1 base and J dropped 4 bases, with 9 bases sitting between them. CDR3: CASSLVRAADTQYF. The CDR3 DNA reads TGTGCCAGCAGCTTAGTCAGGGCCGCAGATACGCAGTATTTT.

This rearrangement joins TRBV27 to TRBJ1-5; 9 bases map to TRBD1. The CDR3 has 18 residues. Trimming removed 4 bases from V and 3 bases from J; junction bases left unmatched: 13. Germline CDR1 reads MNHEY; CDR2 reads SMNVEV (reference sequence). CDR3: CASSSLSPGTGNNQPQHF. The CDR3 bases are TGTGCCAGCAGTTCCCTAAGTCCCGGGACAGGGAACAATCAGCCCCAGCATTTT.

The rearrangement links TRBV5-1 to TRBJ1-2; 7 positions agree with TRBD1. V dropped 3 bases and J dropped 4; count of bases not matched to a gene: 12. Germline CDR1 reads SGHRS; CDR2 reads YFSETQ. This CDR3 has 16 residues. The CDR3 region is CASSWRSARDSYGYTF. The DNA for the CDR3 is TGCGCCAGCAGCTGGAGGTCCGCGAGGGACAGCTATGGCTACACCTTC.

The genes are TRBV19 and TRBJ2-2; 8 bases match TRBD1. CDR3 size: 14 residues. V lost 7 bases and J lost 4; bases outside the gene matches: 5. Per germline, CDR1 LNHDA and CDR2 SQIVND (reference sequence). The CDR3: CASKAGGGTGELFF. CDR3 sequence (DNA): TGTGCCAGTAAGGCAGGGGGCGGCACCGGGGAGCTGTTTTTT.

The chain is built from TRBV12-3 or TRBV12-4 and TRBJ1-1; 7 bases fit TRBD1. The ends lost 5 bases at V and 7 bases at J; junction bases unmatched: 4. The CDR3 covers 12 residues. This chain's CDR3 is CASSLQGREAFF. As DNA, the CDR3 is TGTGCCAGCAGTCTACAGGGGCGTGAAGCTTTCTTT.

This chain uses TRBV5-1 with TRBJ2-7; D gene uncertain. CDR3 size: 15 residues. Trimming cost V 4 bases and J 2 bases, with 16 bases left between them. Germline-derived CDR1 and CDR2 are SGHRS and YFSETQ. The CDR3 region is CASSPVGLGPYEQYF. For the CDR3, the DNA is TGCGCCAGCAGCCCGGTCGGCCTCGGACCCTACGAGCAGTACTTC.

The chain is built from TRBV27 and TRBJ2-1; TRBD2 matches at 9 bases. Germline values: CDR1 MNHEY, CDR2 SMNVEV (reference sequence). The trim removed 8 bases at V and 4 bases at J, leaving 3 bases unmatched. The CDR3 spans 13 residues. For the CDR3, the DNA is TGTGCCAGCTCCCTAGCGGGGTACAATGAGCAGTTCTTC. Residues: CASSLAGYNEQFF.

The rearrangement links TRBV29-1 to TRBJ1-5; D uncertain. The germline gives CDR1 SQVTM, CDR2 ANQGSEA. The ends were cut back, 5 bases at V and 7 bases at J, with 15 bases in the middle. The CDR3 totals 13 residues. The chain's CDR3 is CSVSSGVLQPQHF. The DNA of the CDR3 is TGCAGCGTTTCGAGCGGGGTTTTACAGCCCCAGCATTTT.

The chain links TRBV28 to TRBJ1-4, with a possible D match to TRBD1 (5 bases). V was shortened by 2 bases and J by 7 bases, with 11 bases between the two germline ends. The CDR3 is 14 amino acids. Germline CDR1 and CDR2: MDHEN and SYDVKM. The CDR3 sequence is CASSLAGRGEKLFF. The CDR3 DNA sequence: TGTGCCAGCAGTTTAGCAGGGAGGGGTGAAAAACTGTTTTTT.

V gene TRBV10-3 combines with J gene TRBJ2-2; a weak D match, TRBD2 (5 bases). CDR1 ENHRY and CDR2 SYGVKD come from the germline V gene. The CDR3 extends over 14 amino acids. Trimming pared 3 bases from V and 1 base from J, leaving 6 bases between. DNA of the CDR3: TGTGCCATCAGTGACGGGGTGAACACCGGGGAGCTGTTTTTT. It codes for CAISDGVNTGELFF.

This chain's CDR3 is CASSADRGQDTQYF. The CDR3 DNA sequence: TGTGCCAGCAGCGCGGACAGGGGGCAAGATACGCAGTATTTT. V gene TRBV9 combines with J gene TRBJ2-3; 11 nucleotides agree with TRBD1. This CDR3 spans 14 amino acids. With V trimmed by 3 bases and J by 5 bases, 2 bases remained unmatched. Germline-derived CDR1 and CDR2 are SGDLS and YYNGEE.

CDR3 residues: CSGLHRDTSSYNEQFF. The CDR3 DNA reads TGCAGCGGCCTACACCGGGACACCAGCTCCTACAATGAGCAGTTCTTC. J is TRBJ2-1 and V is TRBV29-1; perhaps TRBD1 as D (6 bases). This CDR3 is 16 amino acids long. The germline V gene encodes CDR1 SQVTM and CDR2 ANQGSEA. V lost 7 bases, J lost 0 bases, and 19 bases lay in between.

This chain joins TRBV6-1 and TRBJ2-2; 11 bases match TRBD2. Germline CDR1 MNHNS, CDR2 SASEGT. After removal of 4 bases from V and 5 bases from J, the junction contained 6 bases not matched to a gene. The CDR3 spans 16 residues. This chain's CDR3 is CASSVPGLAETGELFF. The CDR3 DNA reads as TGTGCCAGCAGTGTTCCGGGACTAGCGGAAACCGGGGAGCTGTTTTTT.

The chain links TRBV28 to TRBJ2-7; 7 bases are shared with TRBD2. Germline V gene sequence: CDR1 MDHEN, CDR2 SYDVKM. J was trimmed by 7 bases and V by 6 bases; bases with no gene match: 9. This CDR3 spans 13 amino acids. Here the CDR3 reads CASSSLVGGEQYF. The CDR3 DNA sequence: TGTGCCAGCAGCTCTCTGGTGGGGGGGGAGCAGTACTTC.

This chain links TRBV28 with TRBJ2-7, with D unresolved. Germline V gene lookup returns CDR1 MDHEN and CDR2 SYDVKM. CDR3 length equals 13 residues. The germline V and J ends were trimmed by 7 bases and 5 bases, with 15 bases remaining between them. The CDR3: CASITGPQDEQYF. The CDR3 DNA follows: TGTGCCAGCATTACCGGGCCACAAGACGAGCAGTACTTC.

J is TRBJ1-5 and V is TRBV2; tentatively, D is TRBD1 (5 bases). The germline gives CDR1 SNHLY, CDR2 FYNNEI. V was cut by 8 bases and J by 0 bases, with 11 bases left in between. CDR3 length equals 14 residues. The CDR3 DNA is TGTGCCAGCTCGGGGGAGGGTAGCAATCAGCCCCAGCATTTT. It encodes CASSGEGSNQPQHF. Based on the CDR3 plus reference TRBV2 and TRBJ1-5, the full variable domain is EPEVTQTPSHQVTQMGQEVILRCVPISNHLYFYWYRQILGQKVEFLVSFYNNEISEKSEIFDDQFSVERPDGSNFTLKIRSTKLEDSAMYFCASSGEGSNQPQHFGDGTRLSIL.

This sequence joins TRBV6-1 and TRBJ1-6; the D is unclear. V lost 1 base and J lost 0, with 13 bases in between. This CDR3 spans 18 amino acids. Germline assignment: CDR1 MNHNS and CDR2 SASEGT. CDR3 nucleotides: TGTGCCAGCAGTGAAGTGTGGGCAGGAAGCTCCTATAATTCACCCCTCCACTTT. Amino acids: CASSEVWAGSSYNSPLHF.

The table lists this clone with a few counts. V gene TRBV7-2 combines with J gene TRBJ1-5, with TRBD1 as a possible D gene (5 bases). V shed 7 bases and J shed 6 bases, with 19 bases lying between them. Germline CDR1 reads SGHTA; CDR2 reads FQGNSA. The CDR3 has 15 amino acids. The CDR3 bases are TGTGCCAGCACCTCTCAGGGTACGGGCGGTCAGCCCCAGCATTTT. It is translated as CASTSQGTGGQPQHF. Full variable domain (outside the CDR3, taken from reference TRBV7-2 and TRBJ1-5): GAGVSQSPSNKVTEKGKDVELRCDPISGHTALYWYRQSLGQGLEFLIYFQGNSAPDKSGLPSDRFSAERTGGSVSTLTIQRTQQEDSAVYLCASTSQGTGGQPQHFGDGTRLSIL.

This rearrangement joins TRBV5-1 to TRBJ2-1, with TRBD2 identical over 8 bases. Germline assignment: CDR1 SGHRS and CDR2 YFSETQ. Unmatched junction bases numbered 7, after V lost 0 bases and J lost 8 bases. The CDR3 loop spans 15 amino acids. The CDR3 DNA is TGCGCCAGCAGCTTGGCGGGACTAGGGAGGGATGAGCAGTTCTTC. This translates into CASSLAGLGRDEQFF.

V and J are TRBV30 and TRBJ1-2, with D maybe TRBD1 (5 bases). From germline, CDR1 is GTSNPN and CDR2 SVGIG (reference sequence). The CDR3 contains 12 residues. The V end lost 3 bases, the J end lost 4 bases, and 9 bases lay between the germline ends. The CDR3 here is CAWRAGTYGYTF. CDR3 nucleotides: TGTGCCTGGAGAGCTGGGACCTATGGCTACACCTTC. Full variable domain (rest looked up from reference TRBV30 and TRBJ1-2): SQTIHQWPATLVQPVGSPLSLECTVEGTSNPNLYWYRQAAGRGLQLLFYSVGIGQISSEVPQNLSASRPQDRQFILSSKKLLLSDSGFYLCAWRAGTYGYTFGSGTRLTVV.

The chain uses TRBV5-1 and TRBJ2-5; 10 bases match TRBD2. The CDR3 runs 15 residues. CDR1 and CDR2 (germline): SGHRS, YFSETQ. Unmatched junction bases numbered 5, after V lost 4 bases and J lost 2 bases. The CDR3 protein is CASSLQLAGQETQYF. The CDR3 DNA follows: TGCGCCAGCAGCCTCCAACTAGCGGGGCAAGAGACCCAGTACTTC.

This chain links TRBV6-5 with TRBJ2-7; TRBD1 matches 7 bases. The CDR3 totals 14 residues. With V trimmed by 6 bases and J by 2 bases, 7 bases remained unmatched. The germline V gene encodes CDR1 MNHEY and CDR2 SVGAGI. The CDR3 loop reads CASRAPGQPYEQYV. Here the CDR3 DNA reads TGTGCCAGCAGGGCCCCGGGACAGCCCTACGAGCAGTACGTC.

The gene calls are TRBV7-9 and TRBJ2-2, with 8 bases aligning to TRBD1. CDR1 is SEHNR and CDR2 is FQNEAQ in the germline V gene (reference sequence). V trimming: 4 bases; J trimming: 1 base; junction bases outside the gene matches: 5. This CDR3 is built from 16 residues. CDR3 sequence (DNA): TGTGCCAGCAGCTCTGCCAGGGGGCGGAACACCGGGGAGCTGTTTTTT. It codes for CASSSARGRNTGELFF.

The V and J genes are TRBV4-2 and TRBJ2-3, with no clear D. V dropped 0 bases and J dropped 1 base, with 5 bases sitting between them. This CDR3 region has 14 residues. The germline CDR1 and CDR2 sequences are LGHNA and YNFKEQ. CDR3: CASSQEAGTDTQYF. The CDR3 region has the DNA TGTGCCAGCAGCCAAGAGGCTGGCACAGATACGCAGTATTTT.

Points on this clone: It is unclear where the CDR3 begins or ends on the DNA, so no DNA is shown, and the CDR3 is as TCRdb lists it. The genes are TRBV9 and TRBJ1-4; no check of the table's D call, TRBD1, against the DNA was made. The V gene's germline CDR1 is SGDLS and CDR2 YYNGEE. The CDR3 spans 15 residues, counting both ends. The CDR3 loop is CASSVGVGQGTKVFF.